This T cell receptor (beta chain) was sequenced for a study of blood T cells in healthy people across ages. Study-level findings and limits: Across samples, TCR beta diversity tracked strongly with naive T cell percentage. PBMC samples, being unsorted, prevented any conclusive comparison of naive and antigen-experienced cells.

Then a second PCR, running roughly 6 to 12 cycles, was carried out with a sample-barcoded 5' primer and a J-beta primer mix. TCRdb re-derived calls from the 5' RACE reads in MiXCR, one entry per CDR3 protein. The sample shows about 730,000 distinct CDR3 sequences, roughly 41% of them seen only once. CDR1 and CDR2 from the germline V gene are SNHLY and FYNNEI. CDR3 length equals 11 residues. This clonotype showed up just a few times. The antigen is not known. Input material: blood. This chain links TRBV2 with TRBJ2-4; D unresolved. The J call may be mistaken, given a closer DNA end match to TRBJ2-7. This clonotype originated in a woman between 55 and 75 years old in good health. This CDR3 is CASSDNPEQYF. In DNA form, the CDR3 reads TGTGCCAGCAGTGATAATCCCGAGCAGTACTTC.